This TCR beta chain was documented in a study of T cells in Graves' hyperthyroidism and ophthalmopathy. Study in general: The initial diagnosis was the point when peripheral blood was collected, ahead of any treatment.

Ophthalmopathy patients had moderate-to-severe active disease, CAS ≥3, NOSPECS ≥4, and disease duration under 3 months. Per the germline V gene, CDR1 is WSHSY and CDR2 is SAAADI. V was clipped by 5 bases and J by 6 bases; unmatched bases: 5. This CDR3 contains 16 residues. The source material, RNA transcripts, was used to amplify TCR beta CDR3 regions. The study used the HTBI primer set for a first-round RT-PCR of the TCR CDR3. TCRdb fed the multiplex PCR reads into MiXCR, producing one record per CDR3 protein. The sample includes approximately 330,000 distinct CDR3 sequences, approximately 13% of them seen just once.

This rearrangement joins TRBV10-2 to TRBJ2-3; TRBD2 agrees at 16 bases. What was sequenced was blood. The receptor's source is a woman aged 40 to 50 with Graves' ophthalmopathy. The CDR3 reads CASSNTGLAGGDTQYF. CDR3 DNA sequence: TGCGCCAGCAGTAATACGGGACTAGCGGGAGGGGATACGCAGTATTTT.